The clone carrying this T cell receptor (beta chain) appeared a few times. Its specificity is not known. At the DNA level, this CDR3 is encoded by other sequences in the same sample as well. Sequenced material consisted of expressed TCRB transcripts (all of the isolated RNA was reverse transcribed). Some clones are missing from TCRdb's copy, which holds only in-frame ones; the method was immunoSEQ multiplex PCR. The sample has approximately 250,000 clones, about 23% seen once; the top ten hold about 0.012%. The sample belongs to a study of beta chain features in type 1 diabetes. V dropped 2 bases and J dropped 0 bases, with 7 bases sitting between them. This CDR3 region has 14 residues. Germline V gene sequence: CDR1 SGDLS, CDR2 YYNGEE. Study results and caveats: All four CD4+ subsets of Type 1 diabetes patients contained TCRB CDR3s that were moderately but significantly shorter.

The origin of this receptor is a woman under 40 with type 1 diabetes. The V gene is TRBV9, the J gene TRBJ2-3; D is undetermined. Sequenced material: naive CD4+ T cells from blood. Written as DNA, the CDR3 is TGTGCCAGCAGCGTGGCTTCTAGCACAGATACGCAGTATTTT. It yields the protein CASSVASSTDTQYF.